This note documents a single T cell receptor (beta chain) sequence. The data were taken from a study of control samples from healthy donors and cancer patients. The method was immunoSEQ multiplex PCR; TCRdb's version includes in-frame clones alone and lacks a portion of them. This table holds around 63,000 clones, roughly 86% found once. Per the germline V gene, CDR1 is SGDLS and CDR2 is YYNGEE. The CDR3 runs to 15 residues. V was shortened by 0 bases and J by 0 bases, with 7 bases between the two germline ends. The clonotype originates from a woman between 45 and 60 years old with head and neck cancer. This rearrangement joins TRBV9 to TRBJ1-3, with D perhaps matching TRBD1 (6 bases). Sequenced material: PBMCs. The CDR3 DNA reads TGTGCCAGCAGCGTAGAAGGGGGCTCTGGAAACACCATATATTTT. It translates to CASSVEGGSGNTIYF. The entire variable domain, with the rest obtained from reference TRBV9 and TRBJ1-3, is as follows: DSGVTQTPKHLITATGQRVTLRCSPRSGDLSVYWYQQSLDQGLQFLIQYYNGEERAKGNILERFSAQQFPDLHSELNLSSLELGDSALYFCASSVEGGSGNTIYFGEGSWLTVV.